This T cell receptor beta chain derives from a study of blood T cells in healthy people across ages. The study's findings and limits: Shifts in expanded clonotypes may have been confounded by donor CMV status, which was unknown.

This clonotype was seen ten or more times. No antigen is known for it. Looked up from germline, CDR1 is SGHAT and CDR2 is FQNNGV. Between the trimmed V and J ends, which lost 5 bases and 5 bases, there was a span of 15 bases. The CDR3 spans 14 residues. With a J-beta primer mix and a sample-barcoded 5' primer, a second PCR ran about 7 to 11 cycles. TCRdb reprocessed the 5' RACE reads via MiXCR and lists one record per CDR3 protein. Counted here are around 900,000 distinct CDR3 sequences, about 28% occurring once; the ten biggest clones make up roughly 17%. Isolation yielded PBMCs, at least 7 million per sample, in every case. The authors extracted at least 6 micrograms of total RNA per sample.

The sequenced sample was blood. V is TRBV11-2 and J is TRBJ1-1, with a weak D call TRBD1 (5 bases). The TCR comes from a woman of 80 years or more in good health. CDR3 in amino acids: CASSPEWEGTEAFF. CDR3 in DNA: TGTGCCAGCAGCCCAGAGTGGGAGGGGACTGAAGCTTTCTTT.